This TCR beta chain was obtained from a study of OX40 agonist ivuxolimab in advanced cancers. The germline gives CDR1 MNHEY, CDR2 SVGAGI. The germline V and J ends were trimmed by 7 bases and 1 base, with 10 bases remaining between them. The CDR3 is 13 residues long. Overall study findings and caveats: The investigators did not determine what antigen specificity the expanded peripheral T cells had.

A note on this clone: What it binds is not known.

Measured with immunoSEQ multiplex PCR; TCRdb has only the in-frame clones, and not every one. Of about 82,000 clones listed, less than 90% are singletons. This sequence was found in an adult with an advanced solid tumor such as melanoma, head and neck, liver or kidney cancer. The sample was CD4+ or CD8+ T cells sorted from blood, taken in a trial of the OX40 agonist ivuxolimab. V gene TRBV6-5 combines with J gene TRBJ2-5; D is ambiguous. The CDR3 is CASTPLSQETQYF. CDR3 nucleotide sequence: TGTGCCAGCACCCCCTTGTCCCAAGAGACCCAGTACTTC.